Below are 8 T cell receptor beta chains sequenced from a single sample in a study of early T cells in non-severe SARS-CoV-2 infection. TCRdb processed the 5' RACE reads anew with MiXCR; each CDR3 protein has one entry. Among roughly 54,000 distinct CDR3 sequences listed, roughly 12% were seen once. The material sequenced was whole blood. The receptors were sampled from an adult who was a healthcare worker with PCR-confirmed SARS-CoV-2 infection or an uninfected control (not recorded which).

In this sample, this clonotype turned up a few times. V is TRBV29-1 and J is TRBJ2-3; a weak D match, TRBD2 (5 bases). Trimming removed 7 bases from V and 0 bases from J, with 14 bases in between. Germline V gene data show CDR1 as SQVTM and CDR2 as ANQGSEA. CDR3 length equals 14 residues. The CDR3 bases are TGCAGCGCCGGACTGGGCACTAGCACAGATACGCAGTATTTT. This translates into CSAGLGTSTDTQYF.

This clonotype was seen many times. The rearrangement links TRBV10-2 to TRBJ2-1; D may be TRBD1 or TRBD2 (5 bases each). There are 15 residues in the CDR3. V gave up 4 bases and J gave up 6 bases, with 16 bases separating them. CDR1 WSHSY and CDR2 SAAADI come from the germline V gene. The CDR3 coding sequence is TGCGCCAGCAGTGTATCGGGACGGAAGGGCAATGAGCAGTTCTTC. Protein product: CASSVSGRKGNEQFF.

The CDR3 loop reads CASSLALRSPATQYF. The CDR3 DNA reads as TGTGCCAGCAGCTTAGCGTTGCGGTCCCCCGCTACGCAGTATTTT. The rearrangement links TRBV7-8 to TRBJ2-3; no firm D call. Deletions cut 0 bases from V and 8 bases from J, with 15 bases between. This CDR3 has 15 residues. Germline-derived CDR1 and CDR2 are SGHVS and FQNEAQ.

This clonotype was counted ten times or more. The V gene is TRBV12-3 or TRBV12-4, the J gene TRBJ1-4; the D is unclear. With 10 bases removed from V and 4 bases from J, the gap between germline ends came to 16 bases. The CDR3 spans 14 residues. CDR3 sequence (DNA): TGTGCCACCGCGGCGAACGTCATTAATGAAAAACTGTTTTTT. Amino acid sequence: CATAANVINEKLFF.

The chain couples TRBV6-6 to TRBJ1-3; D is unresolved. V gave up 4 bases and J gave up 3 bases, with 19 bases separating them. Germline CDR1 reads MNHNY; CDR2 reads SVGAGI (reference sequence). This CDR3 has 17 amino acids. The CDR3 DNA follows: TGTGCCAGCAGTTCCCTGATCTCCTGGGCCGATGGAAACACCATATATTTT. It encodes CASSSLISWADGNTIYF.

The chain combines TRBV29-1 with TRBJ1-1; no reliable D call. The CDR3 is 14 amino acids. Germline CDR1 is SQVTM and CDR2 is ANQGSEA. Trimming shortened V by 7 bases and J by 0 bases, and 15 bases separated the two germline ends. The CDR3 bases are TGCAGCGCTCAAAACCCGTTGGTGAACACTGAAGCTTTCTTT. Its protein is CSAQNPLVNTEAFF.

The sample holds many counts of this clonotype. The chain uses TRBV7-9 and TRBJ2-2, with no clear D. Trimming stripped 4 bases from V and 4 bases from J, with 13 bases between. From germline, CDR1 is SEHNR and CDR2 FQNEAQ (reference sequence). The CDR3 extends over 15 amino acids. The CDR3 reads CASSSTESGTGELFF. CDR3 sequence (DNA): TGTGCCAGCAGCTCAACGGAGAGTGGCACCGGGGAGCTGTTTTTT.

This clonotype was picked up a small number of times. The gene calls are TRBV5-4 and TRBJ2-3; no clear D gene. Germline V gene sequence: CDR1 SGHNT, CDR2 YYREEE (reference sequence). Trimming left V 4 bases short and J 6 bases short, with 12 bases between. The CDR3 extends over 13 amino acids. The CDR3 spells CASSAAIQDTQYF. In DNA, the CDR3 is TGTGCCAGCAGCGCCGCCATTCAGGATACGCAGTATTTT.